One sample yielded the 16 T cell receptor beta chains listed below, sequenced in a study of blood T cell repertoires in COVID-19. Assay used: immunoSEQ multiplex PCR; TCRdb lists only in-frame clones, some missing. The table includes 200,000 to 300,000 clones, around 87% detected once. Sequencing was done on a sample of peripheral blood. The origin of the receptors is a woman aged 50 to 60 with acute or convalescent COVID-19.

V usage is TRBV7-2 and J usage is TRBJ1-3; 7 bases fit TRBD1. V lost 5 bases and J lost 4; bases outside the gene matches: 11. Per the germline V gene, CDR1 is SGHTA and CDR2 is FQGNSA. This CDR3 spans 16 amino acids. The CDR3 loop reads CASSPTATGPGNTIYF. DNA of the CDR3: TGTGCCAGCAGCCCAACGGCGACAGGGCCCGGAAACACCATATATTTT.

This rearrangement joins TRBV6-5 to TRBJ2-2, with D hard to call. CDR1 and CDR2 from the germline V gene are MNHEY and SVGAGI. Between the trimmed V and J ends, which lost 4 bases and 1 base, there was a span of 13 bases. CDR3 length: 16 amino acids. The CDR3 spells CASSSPLRQNTGELFF. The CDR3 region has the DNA TGTGCCAGCAGTTCCCCCCTAAGACAGAACACCGGGGAGCTGTTTTTT.

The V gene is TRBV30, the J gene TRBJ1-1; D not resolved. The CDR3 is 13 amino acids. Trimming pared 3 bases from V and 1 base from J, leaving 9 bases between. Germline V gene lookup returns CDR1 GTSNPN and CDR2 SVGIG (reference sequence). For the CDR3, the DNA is TGTGCCTGGAGATTCAGTGGGAACACTGAAGCTTTCTTT. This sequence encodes CAWRFSGNTEAFF. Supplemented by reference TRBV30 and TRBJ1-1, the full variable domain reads SQTIHQWPATLVQPVGSPLSLECTVEGTSNPNLYWYRQAAGRGLQLLFYSVGIGQISSEVPQNLSASRPQDRQFILSSKKLLLSDSGFYLCAWRFSGNTEAFFGQGTRLTVV.

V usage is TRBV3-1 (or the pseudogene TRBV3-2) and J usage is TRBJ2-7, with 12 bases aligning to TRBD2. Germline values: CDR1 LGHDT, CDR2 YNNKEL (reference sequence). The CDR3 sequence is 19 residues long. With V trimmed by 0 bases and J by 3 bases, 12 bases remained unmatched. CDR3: CASSQDLASGRAEIYEQYF. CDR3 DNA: TGTGCCAGCAGCCAAGATTTGGCTAGCGGGAGGGCGGAAATCTACGAGCAGTACTTC.

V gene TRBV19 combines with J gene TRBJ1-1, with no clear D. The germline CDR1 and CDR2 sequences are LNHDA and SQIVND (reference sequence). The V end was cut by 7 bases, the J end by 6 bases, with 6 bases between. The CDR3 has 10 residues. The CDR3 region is CASICPEAFF. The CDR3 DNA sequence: TGTGCCAGTATATGTCCTGAAGCTTTCTTT.

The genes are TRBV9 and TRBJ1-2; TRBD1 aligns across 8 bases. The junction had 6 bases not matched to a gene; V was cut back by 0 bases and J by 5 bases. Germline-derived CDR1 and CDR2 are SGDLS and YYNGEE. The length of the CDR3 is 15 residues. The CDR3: CASSVAGQGGYGYTF. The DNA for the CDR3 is TGTGCCAGCAGCGTAGCAGGACAGGGAGGATATGGCTACACCTTC.

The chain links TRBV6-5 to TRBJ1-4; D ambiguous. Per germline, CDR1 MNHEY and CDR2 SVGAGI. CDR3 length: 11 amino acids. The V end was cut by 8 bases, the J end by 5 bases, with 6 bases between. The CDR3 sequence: CASEHNEKLFF. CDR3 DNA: TGTGCCAGCGAGCACAATGAAAAACTGTTTTTT.

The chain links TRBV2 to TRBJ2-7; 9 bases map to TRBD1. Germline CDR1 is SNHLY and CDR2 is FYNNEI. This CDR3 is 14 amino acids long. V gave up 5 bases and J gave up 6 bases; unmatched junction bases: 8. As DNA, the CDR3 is TGTGCCAGCAGTCAGGGGACAGGGCAGAGCGAGCAGTACTTC. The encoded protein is CASSQGTGQSEQYF.

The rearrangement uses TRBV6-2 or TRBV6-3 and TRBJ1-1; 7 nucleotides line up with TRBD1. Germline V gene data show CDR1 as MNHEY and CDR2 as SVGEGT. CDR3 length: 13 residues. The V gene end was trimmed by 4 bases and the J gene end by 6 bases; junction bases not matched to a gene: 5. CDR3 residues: CASSSLTGAEAFF. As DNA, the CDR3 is TGTGCCAGCAGTTCGCTCACAGGGGCTGAAGCTTTCTTT.

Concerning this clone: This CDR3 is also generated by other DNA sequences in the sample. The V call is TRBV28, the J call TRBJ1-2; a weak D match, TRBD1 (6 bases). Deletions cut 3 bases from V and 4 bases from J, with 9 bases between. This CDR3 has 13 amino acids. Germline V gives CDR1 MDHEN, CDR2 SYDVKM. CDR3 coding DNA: TGTGCCAGCAGTTTGGCGGGGGCCTATGGCTACACCTTC. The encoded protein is CASSLAGAYGYTF.

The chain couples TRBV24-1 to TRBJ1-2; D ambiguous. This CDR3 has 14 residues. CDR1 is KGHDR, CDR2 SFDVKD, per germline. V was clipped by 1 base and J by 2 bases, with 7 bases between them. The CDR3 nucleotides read TGTGCCACCAGTGATTTTAGCACAAACTATGGCTACACCTTC. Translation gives CATSDFSTNYGYTF.

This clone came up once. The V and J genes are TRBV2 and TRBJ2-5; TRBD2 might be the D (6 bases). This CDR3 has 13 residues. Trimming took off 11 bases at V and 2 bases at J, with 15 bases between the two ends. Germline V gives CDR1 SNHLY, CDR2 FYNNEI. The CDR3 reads CARRLAAQETQYF. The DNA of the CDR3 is TGTGCCCGAAGGTTAGCGGCTCAAGAGACCCAGTACTTC.

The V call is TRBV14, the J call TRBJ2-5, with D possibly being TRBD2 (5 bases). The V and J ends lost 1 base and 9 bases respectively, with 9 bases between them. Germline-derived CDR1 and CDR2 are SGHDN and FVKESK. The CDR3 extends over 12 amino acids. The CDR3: CASSQGGRAQYF. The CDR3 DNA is TGTGCCAGCAGCCAAGGAGGGCGGGCCCAGTACTTC.

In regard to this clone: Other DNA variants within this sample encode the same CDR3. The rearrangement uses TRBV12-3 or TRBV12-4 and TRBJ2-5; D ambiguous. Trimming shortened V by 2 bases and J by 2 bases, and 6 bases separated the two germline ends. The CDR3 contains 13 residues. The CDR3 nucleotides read TGTGCCAGCAGTTTACGAGGACAAGAGACCCAGTACTTC. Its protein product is CASSLRGQETQYF.

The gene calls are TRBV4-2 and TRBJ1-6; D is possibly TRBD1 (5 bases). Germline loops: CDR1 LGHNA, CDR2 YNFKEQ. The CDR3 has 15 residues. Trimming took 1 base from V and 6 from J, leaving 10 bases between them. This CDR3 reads CASSQGQIFNSPLHF. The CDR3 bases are TGTGCCAGCAGCCAAGGACAGATTTTTAATTCACCCCTCCACTTT.

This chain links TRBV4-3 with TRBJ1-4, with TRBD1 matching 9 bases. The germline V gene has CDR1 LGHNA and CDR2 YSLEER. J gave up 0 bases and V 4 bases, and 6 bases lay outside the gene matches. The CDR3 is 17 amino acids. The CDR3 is CASSPGTGTATNEKLFF. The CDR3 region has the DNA TGCGCCAGCAGCCCCGGGACAGGGACCGCAACTAATGAAAAACTGTTTTTT.